The 15 T cell receptor beta chains given below trace back to one sample, sequenced in a study of tumor-infiltrating lymphocytes in localized non-small cell lung cancer. Only in-frame clones appear in the TCRdb table, and some are missing; sequencing was by immunoSEQ multiplex PCR. Of about 14,000 clones in the sample, 60% to 80% were seen once. The sample was lung tumor tissue. The receptors were sampled from a human donor with non-small cell lung cancer.

V and J are TRBV28 and TRBJ2-7; D remains ambiguous. Germline CDR1 reads MDHEN; CDR2 reads SYDVKM. V was clipped by 2 bases and J by 1 base, with 12 bases between them. The CDR3 extends over 15 amino acids. CDR3: CASSLGPSSSYEQYF. The CDR3, as DNA: TGTGCCAGCAGTTTAGGGCCATCCTCTTCCTACGAGCAGTACTTC. Drawing the rest from reference TRBV28 and TRBJ2-7, the complete variable domain is DVKVTQSSRYLVKRTGEKVFLECVQDMDHENMFWYRQDPGLGLRLIYFSYDVKMKEKGDIPEGYSVSREKKERFSLILESASTNQTSMYLCASSLGPSSSYEQYFGPGTRLTVT.

This clone has more than one count but fewer than ten. This sequence joins TRBV28 and TRBJ2-1; 9 positions match TRBD1. V dropped 6 bases and J dropped 4; count of bases not matched to a gene: 4. The CDR3 consists of 14 residues. Germline V gene lookup returns CDR1 MDHEN and CDR2 SYDVKM. The DNA of the CDR3 is TGTGCCAGCAGGACAGGGGGGCGGTACAATGAGCAGTTCTTC. It codes for CASRTGGRYNEQFF.

This chain uses TRBV7-3 with TRBJ2-3, with D unresolved. The germline V and J ends were trimmed by 0 bases and 0 bases, with 4 bases remaining between them. The CDR3 contains 14 residues. Looked up from germline, CDR1 is SGHTA and CDR2 is FQGTGA. The chain's CDR3 is CASSLTSSTDTQYF. CDR3 sequence (DNA): TGTGCCAGCAGCTTAACATCTAGCACAGATACGCAGTATTTT.

This clone has only one observation. This chain connects TRBV30 to TRBJ1-1; TRBD1 is a possible D gene (5 bases). Looked up from germline, CDR1 is GTSNPN and CDR2 is SVGIG (reference sequence). V gave up 5 bases and J gave up 0 bases, with 10 bases separating them. CDR3 size: 13 residues. CDR3 protein: CAWGAGMNTEAFF. As DNA, the CDR3 is TGTGCCTGGGGGGCGGGGATGAACACTGAAGCTTTCTTT.

This chain connects TRBV11-3 to TRBJ2-1; either TRBD1 or TRBD2 may fit D (5 bases each). V lost 1 base and J lost 3, with 16 bases in between. Looked up from germline, CDR1 is SGHNT and CDR2 is YENEEA. There are 17 residues in the CDR3. Here the CDR3 reads CASSLASPGRIYNEQFF. CDR3 DNA sequence: TGTGCCAGCAGCTTAGCGTCCCCGGGACGGATCTACAATGAGCAGTTCTTC.

V usage is TRBV5-1 and J usage is TRBJ2-7; D ambiguous. Trimming took 0 bases from V and 1 from J, leaving 8 bases between them. Per the germline V gene, CDR1 is SGHRS and CDR2 is YFSETQ. This CDR3 region has 14 residues. The CDR3: CASSLGVGSYEQYF. The CDR3 DNA reads TGCGCCAGCAGCTTGGGGGTGGGGTCCTACGAGCAGTACTTC. Complete variable domain (other parts from reference TRBV5-1 and TRBJ2-7): KAGVTQTPRYLIKTRGQQVTLSCSPISGHRSVSWYQQTPGQGLQFLFEYFSETQRNKGNFPGRFSGRQFSNSRSEMNVSTLELGDSALYLCASSLGVGSYEQYFGPGTRLTVT.

The rearrangement joins TRBV30 to TRBJ2-5; D is unclear. CDR1 and CDR2 from the germline V gene are GTSNPN and SVGIG (reference sequence). Deletions cut 5 bases from V and 4 bases from J, with 17 bases between. The length of the CDR3 is 14 residues. This CDR3 reads CAWSTGGPSETQYF. DNA for the CDR3: TGTGCCTGGTCCACGGGCGGCCCATCAGAGACCCAGTACTTC.

The chain carries TRBV4-2 and TRBJ2-2, with TRBD1 identical over 12 bases. The trim removed 3 bases at V and 4 bases at J, leaving 3 bases unmatched. Germline V gene lookup returns CDR1 LGHNA and CDR2 YNFKEQ. There are 16 residues in the CDR3. CDR3: CASSQGQGALTGELFF. CDR3 DNA sequence: TGTGCCAGCAGCCAGGGACAGGGGGCGCTCACCGGGGAGCTGTTTTTT.

The J gene is TRBJ2-7, the V gene TRBV6-5; 7 nucleotides align to TRBD2. This CDR3 is built from 15 residues. The junction had 11 bases not matched to a gene; V was cut back by 2 bases and J by 7 bases. Germline V CDR1 and CDR2: MNHEY, SVGAGI. DNA of the CDR3: TGTGCCAGCAGTTACGGGACTACCCCTTCGCGGGAGCAGTACTTC. Residues: CASSYGTTPSREQYF.

This chain joins TRBV11-2 and TRBJ2-2, with unresolved D. The CDR3 has 17 amino acids. Trimming removed 0 bases at V and 7 bases at J, with 18 bases between. Per germline, CDR1 SGHAT and CDR2 FQNNGV. The CDR3 reads CASSLDPEKGHRGELFF. The CDR3 DNA follows: TGTGCCAGCAGCTTAGATCCGGAAAAGGGTCATCGCGGGGAGCTGTTTTTT.

The CDR3 region has the DNA TGTGCCAGCAGCCCCTCCGGGACTAGAACAGATACGCAGTATTTT. Amino acid sequence: CASSPSGTRTDTQYF. The chain carries TRBV5-4 and TRBJ2-3; 8 nucleotides align to TRBD2. The CDR3 has 15 residues. After removal of 4 bases from V and 3 bases from J, the junction contained 7 bases not matched to a gene. Per the germline V gene, CDR1 is SGHNT and CDR2 is YYREEE (reference sequence).

The CDR3 protein is CASSGPGGANTGELFF. The CDR3 bases are TGTGCCAGCAGCGGGCCGGGGGGTGCGAACACCGGGGAGCTGTTTTTT. The chain uses TRBV5-6 and TRBJ2-2, with TRBD2 matching over 7 bases. The ends lost 4 bases at V and 0 bases at J; junction bases unmatched: 6. CDR3 length equals 16 residues. The germline V gene encodes CDR1 SGHDT and CDR2 YYEEEE. Full variable domain (missing parts from reference TRBV5-6 and TRBJ2-2): DAGVTQSPTHLIKTRGQQVTLRCSPKSGHDTVSWYQQALGQGPQFIFQYYEEEERQRGNFPDRFSGHQFPNYSSELNVNALLLGDSALYLCASSGPGGANTGELFFGEGSRLTVL.

V gene TRBV5-1 combines with J gene TRBJ2-2; 8 bases are a match to TRBD1. Germline CDR1 is SGHRS and CDR2 is YFSETQ. V lost 0 bases to trimming and J lost 6 bases; unmatched junction nucleotides: 7. The CDR3 consists of 16 residues. The CDR3 loop is CASSLGRDRMSGELFF. DNA of the CDR3: TGCGCCAGCAGCTTGGGTCGGGACAGGATGTCCGGGGAGCTGTTTTTT.

This clone was detected a few times. The genes are TRBV2 and TRBJ2-3, with a tentative D call TRBD1 (8 bases). V was clipped by 6 bases and J by 1 base, with 11 bases between them. This CDR3 contains 14 residues. Germline V gives CDR1 SNHLY, CDR2 FYNNEI. The CDR3 reads CASRQGGGTDTQYF. The CDR3 DNA sequence: TGTGCCAGCAGACAGGGGGGGGGCACAGATACGCAGTATTTT.

This chain uses TRBV18 with TRBJ2-5; D not certain. The J call is uncertain, as TRBJ2-7 better fits the DNA end. The CDR3 is 16 residues long. Germline CDR1 reads KGHSH; CDR2 reads LQKENI. The CDR3 DNA follows: TGTGCCAGCTCACCTACTCCCGGCAGGCGCTCCTACGAGCAGTACTTC. It translates to CASSPTPGRRSYEQYF.